Sequencing of this TCR beta chain was carried out in a study of cytomegalovirus exposure and HLA in healthy donors. V was pared by 2 bases and J by 10 bases, with 12 bases between. Germline V gives CDR1 MNHNS, CDR2 SASEGT. This CDR3 is built from 14 residues. This clone was seen only a few times. Both 60 Vbeta primers and 13 Jbeta primers went into the PCR. The table came from immunoSEQ multiplex PCR; TCRdb's copy has only in-frame clones and leaves some out. The sample lists 90,000 to 130,000 clones, about four fifths occurring once. Source material: PBMCs. The sequence was collected from a man aged 30-40 years in good health and CMV-seropositive. The chain couples TRBV6-1 to TRBJ1-6; tentative D call: TRBD1 (6 bases). CDR3: CASSETGRSSPLHF. The CDR3, as DNA: TGTGCCAGCAGTGAAACAGGGCGTAGCTCACCCCTCCACTTT.